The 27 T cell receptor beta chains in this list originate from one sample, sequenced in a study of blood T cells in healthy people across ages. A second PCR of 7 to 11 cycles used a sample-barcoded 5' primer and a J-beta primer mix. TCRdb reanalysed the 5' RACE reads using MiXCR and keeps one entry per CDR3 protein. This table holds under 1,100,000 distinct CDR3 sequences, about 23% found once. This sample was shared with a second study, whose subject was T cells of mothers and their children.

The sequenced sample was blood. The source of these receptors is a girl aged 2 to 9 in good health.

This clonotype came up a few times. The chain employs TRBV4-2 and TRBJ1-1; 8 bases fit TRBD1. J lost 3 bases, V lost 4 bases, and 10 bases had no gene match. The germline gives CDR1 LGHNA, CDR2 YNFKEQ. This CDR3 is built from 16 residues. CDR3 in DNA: TGTGCCAGCAGCCCGGGGGCAGGGGGCAGAGACACTGAAGCTTTCTTT. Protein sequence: CASSPGAGGRDTEAFF.

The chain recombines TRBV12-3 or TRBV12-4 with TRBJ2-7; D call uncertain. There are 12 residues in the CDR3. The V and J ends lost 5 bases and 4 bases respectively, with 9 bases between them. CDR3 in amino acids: CASSPQRYEQYF. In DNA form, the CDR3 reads TGTGCCAGCAGTCCCCAACGGTACGAGCAGTACTTC.

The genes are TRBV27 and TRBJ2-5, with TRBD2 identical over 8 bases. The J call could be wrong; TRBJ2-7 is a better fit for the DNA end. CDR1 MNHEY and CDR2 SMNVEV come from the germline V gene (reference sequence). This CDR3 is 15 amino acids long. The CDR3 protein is CASSPALAGPYEQYF. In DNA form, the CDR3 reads TGTGCCAGCAGTCCCGCTCTAGCGGGCCCCTACGAGCAGTACTTC.

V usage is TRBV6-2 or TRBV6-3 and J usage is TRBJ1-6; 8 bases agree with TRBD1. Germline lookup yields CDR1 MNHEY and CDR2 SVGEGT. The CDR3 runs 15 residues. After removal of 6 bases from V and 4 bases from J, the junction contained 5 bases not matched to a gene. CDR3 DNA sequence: TGTGCCAGCAGATCGACAGGGGAGTATAATTCACCCCTCCACTTT. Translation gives CASRSTGEYNSPLHF.

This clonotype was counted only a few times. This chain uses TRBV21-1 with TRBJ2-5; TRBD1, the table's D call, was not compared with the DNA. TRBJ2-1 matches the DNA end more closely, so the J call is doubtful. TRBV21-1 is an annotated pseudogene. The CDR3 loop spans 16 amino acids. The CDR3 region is CASSKIHGGDGNEQFF. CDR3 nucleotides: TGTGCCAGCAGCAAAATTCACGGGGGGGACGGCAATGAGCAGTTCTTC.

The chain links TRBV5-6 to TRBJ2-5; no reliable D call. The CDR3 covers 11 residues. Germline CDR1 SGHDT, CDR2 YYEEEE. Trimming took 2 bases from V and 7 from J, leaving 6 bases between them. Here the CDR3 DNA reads TGTGCCAGCAGCTTCAGAGGGACCCAGTACTTC. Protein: CASSFRGTQYF.

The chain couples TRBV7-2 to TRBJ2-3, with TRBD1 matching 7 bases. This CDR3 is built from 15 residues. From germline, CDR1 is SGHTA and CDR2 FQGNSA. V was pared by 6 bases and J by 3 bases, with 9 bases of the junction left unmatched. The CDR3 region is CASSLQGFQTDTQYF. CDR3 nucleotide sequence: TGTGCCAGCAGTTTACAGGGGTTCCAGACAGATACGCAGTATTTT.

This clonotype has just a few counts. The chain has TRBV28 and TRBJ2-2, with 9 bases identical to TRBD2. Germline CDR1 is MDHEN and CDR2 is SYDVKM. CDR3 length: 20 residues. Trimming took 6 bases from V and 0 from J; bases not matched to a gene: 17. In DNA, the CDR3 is TGTGCCAGCAGCCCGCGCCAGCGGGAGGTCGTCTTTACGAACACCGGGGAGCTGTTTTTT. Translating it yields CASSPRQREVVFTNTGELFF.

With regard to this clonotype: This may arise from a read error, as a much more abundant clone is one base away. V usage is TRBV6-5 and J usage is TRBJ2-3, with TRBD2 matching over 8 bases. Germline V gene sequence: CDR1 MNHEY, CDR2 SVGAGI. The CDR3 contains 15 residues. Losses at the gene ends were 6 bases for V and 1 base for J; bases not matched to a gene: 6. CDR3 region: CASRDGGAGTDTQYF. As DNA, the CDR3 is TGTGCCAGCAGAGACGGGGGGGCGGGCACAGATACGCAGTATTTT.

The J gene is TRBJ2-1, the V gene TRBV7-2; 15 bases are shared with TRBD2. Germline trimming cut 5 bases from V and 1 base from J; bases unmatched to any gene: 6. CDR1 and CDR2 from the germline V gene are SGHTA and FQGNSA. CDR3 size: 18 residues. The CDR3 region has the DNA TGTGCCAGCAGCCCCGGACTAGCGGGGGGGCCATCCTACAATGAGCAGTTCTTC. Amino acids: CASSPGLAGGPSYNEQFF.

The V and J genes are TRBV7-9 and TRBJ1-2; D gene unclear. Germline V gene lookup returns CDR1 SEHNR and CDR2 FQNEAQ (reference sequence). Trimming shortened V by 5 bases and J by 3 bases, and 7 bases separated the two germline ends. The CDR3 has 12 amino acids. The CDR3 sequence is CASSRLDYGYTF. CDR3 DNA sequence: TGTGCCAGCAGCCGGCTGGACTATGGCTACACCTTC.

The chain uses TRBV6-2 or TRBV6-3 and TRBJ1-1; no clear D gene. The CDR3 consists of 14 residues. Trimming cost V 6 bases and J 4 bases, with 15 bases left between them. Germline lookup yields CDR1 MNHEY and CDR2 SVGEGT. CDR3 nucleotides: TGTGCCAGCAGCATCGGGCTAACGGGCACTGAAGCTTTCTTT. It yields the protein CASSIGLTGTEAFF.

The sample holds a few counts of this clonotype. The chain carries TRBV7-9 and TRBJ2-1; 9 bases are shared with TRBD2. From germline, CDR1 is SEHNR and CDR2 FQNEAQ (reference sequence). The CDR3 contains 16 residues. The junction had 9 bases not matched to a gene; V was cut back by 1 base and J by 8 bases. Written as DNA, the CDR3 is TGTGCCAGCAGCTTAGGGGTAGCGGGAGAATGGGATGAGCAGTTCTTC. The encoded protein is CASSLGVAGEWDEQFF.

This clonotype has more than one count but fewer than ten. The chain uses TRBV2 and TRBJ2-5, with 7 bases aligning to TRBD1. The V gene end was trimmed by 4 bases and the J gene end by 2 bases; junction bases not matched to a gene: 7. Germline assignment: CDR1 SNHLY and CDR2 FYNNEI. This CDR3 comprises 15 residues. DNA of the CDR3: TGTGCCAGCAGTGGGTCATACAGGGGACAAGAGACCCAGTACTTC. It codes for CASSGSYRGQETQYF.

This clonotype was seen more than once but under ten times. Here the CDR3 reads CASSVGNSGGQETQYF. The CDR3 coding sequence is TGTGCCAGCAGCGTCGGTAATAGCGGCGGTCAAGAGACCCAGTACTTC. This chain links TRBV9 with TRBJ2-1, with D perhaps matching TRBD2 (6 bases). The end of the DNA fits TRBJ2-5 better, so the J call may be wrong. This CDR3 region has 16 residues. CDR1 and CDR2 (germline): SGDLS, YYNGEE.

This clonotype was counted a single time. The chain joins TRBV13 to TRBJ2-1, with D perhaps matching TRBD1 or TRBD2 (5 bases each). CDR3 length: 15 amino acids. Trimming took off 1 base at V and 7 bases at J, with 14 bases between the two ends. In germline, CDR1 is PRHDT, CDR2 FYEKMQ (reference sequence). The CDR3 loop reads CASSLDPGLSNEQFF. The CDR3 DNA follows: TGTGCCAGCAGCTTAGATCCGGGGCTCTCGAATGAGCAGTTCTTC.

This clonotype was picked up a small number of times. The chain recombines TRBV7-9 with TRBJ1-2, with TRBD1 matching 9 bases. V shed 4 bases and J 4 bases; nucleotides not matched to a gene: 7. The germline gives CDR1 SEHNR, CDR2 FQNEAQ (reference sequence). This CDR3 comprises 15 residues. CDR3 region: CASSSTGTGPYGYTF. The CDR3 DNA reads TGTGCCAGCAGCTCGACCGGGACAGGGCCCTATGGCTACACCTTC.

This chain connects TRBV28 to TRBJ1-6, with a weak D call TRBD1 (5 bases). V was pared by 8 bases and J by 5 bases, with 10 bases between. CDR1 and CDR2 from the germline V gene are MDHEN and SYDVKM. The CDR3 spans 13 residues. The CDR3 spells CASGRGNNSPLHF. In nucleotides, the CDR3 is TGTGCCAGCGGGAGGGGTAATAATTCACCCCTCCACTTT.

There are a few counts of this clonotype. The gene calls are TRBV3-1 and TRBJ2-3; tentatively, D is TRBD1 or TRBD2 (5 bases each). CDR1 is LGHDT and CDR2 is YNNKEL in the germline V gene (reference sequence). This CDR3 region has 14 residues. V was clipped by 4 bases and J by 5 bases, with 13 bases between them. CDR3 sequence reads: CASSPTRGVDTQYF. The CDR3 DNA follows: TGTGCCAGCAGCCCGACGCGAGGGGTAGATACGCAGTATTTT.

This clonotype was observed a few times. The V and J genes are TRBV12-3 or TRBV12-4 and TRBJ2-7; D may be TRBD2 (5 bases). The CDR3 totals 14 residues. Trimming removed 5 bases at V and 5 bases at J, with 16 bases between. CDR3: CASSLALREDEQYF. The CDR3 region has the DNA TGTGCCAGCAGTCTGGCCCTCCGGGAAGACGAGCAGTACTTC.

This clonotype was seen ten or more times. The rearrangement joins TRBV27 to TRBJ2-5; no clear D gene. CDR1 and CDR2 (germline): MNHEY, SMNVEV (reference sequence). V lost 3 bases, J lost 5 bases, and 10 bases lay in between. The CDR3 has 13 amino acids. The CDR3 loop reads CASSFGLGETQYF. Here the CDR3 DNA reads TGTGCCAGCAGTTTTGGCCTGGGGGAGACCCAGTACTTC.

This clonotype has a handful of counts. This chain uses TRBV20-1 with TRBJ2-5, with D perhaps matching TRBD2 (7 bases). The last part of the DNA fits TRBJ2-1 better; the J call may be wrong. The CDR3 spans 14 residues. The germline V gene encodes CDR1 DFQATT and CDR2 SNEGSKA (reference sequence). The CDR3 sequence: CSAKGEGGGYEQFF. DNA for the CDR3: TGCAGTGCCAAAGGGGAGGGAGGGGGGTATGAGCAGTTCTTC.

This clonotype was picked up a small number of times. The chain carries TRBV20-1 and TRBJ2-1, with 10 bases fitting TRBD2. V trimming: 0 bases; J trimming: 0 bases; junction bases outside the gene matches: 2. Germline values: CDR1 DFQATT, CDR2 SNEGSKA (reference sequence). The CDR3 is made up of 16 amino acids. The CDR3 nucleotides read TGCAGTGCTAGAGACCCTAGCGGGAGCTCCTACAATGAGCAGTTCTTC. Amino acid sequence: CSARDPSGSSYNEQFF.

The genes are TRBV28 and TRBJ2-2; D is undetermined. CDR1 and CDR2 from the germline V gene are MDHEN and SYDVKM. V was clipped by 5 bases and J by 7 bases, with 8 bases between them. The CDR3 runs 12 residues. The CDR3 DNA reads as TGTGCCAGCAGTACCAACTACGGGGAGCTGTTTTTT. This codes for CASSTNYGELFF.

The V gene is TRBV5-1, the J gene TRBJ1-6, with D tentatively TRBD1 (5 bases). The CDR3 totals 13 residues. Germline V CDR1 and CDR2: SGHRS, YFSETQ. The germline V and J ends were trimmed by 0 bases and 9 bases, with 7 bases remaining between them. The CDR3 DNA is TGCGCCAGCAGCTTGGAGGGGTTTTCACCCCTCCACTTT. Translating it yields CASSLEGFSPLHF.

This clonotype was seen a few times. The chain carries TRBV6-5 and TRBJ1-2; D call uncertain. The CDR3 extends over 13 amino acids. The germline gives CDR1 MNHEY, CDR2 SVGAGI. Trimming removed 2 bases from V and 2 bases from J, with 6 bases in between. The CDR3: CASSYKGNYGYTF. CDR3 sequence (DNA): TGTGCCAGCAGTTACAAGGGAAACTATGGCTACACCTTC.

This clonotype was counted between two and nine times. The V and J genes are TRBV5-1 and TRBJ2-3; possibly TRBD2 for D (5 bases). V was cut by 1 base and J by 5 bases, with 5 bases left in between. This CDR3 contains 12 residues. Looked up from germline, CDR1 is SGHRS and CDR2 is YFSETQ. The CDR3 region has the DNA TGCGCCAGCAGCTTGCGGGAAGATACGCAGTATTTT. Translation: CASSLREDTQYF.